This T cell receptor (beta chain) was retrieved from a study of cytomegalovirus exposure and HLA in healthy donors. Only in-frame clones appear in the TCRdb table, and some are missing; sequencing was by immunoSEQ multiplex PCR. The table includes 150,000 to 200,000 clones, about 89% detected once. Germline V gene lookup returns CDR1 KGHSH and CDR2 LQKENI. Trimming removed 1 base at V and 0 bases at J, with 7 bases between. This CDR3 region has 16 residues. The origin of this receptor is a man aged 18 to 35 in good health and CMV-seropositive. The sequencing input was PBMCs. The chain is built from TRBV18 and TRBJ2-6; tentative D call: TRBD1 (5 bases). DNA for the CDR3: TGTGCCAGCTCACCACAGGGGATCTCTGGGGCCAACGTCCTGACTTTC. Its translation is CASSPQGISGANVLTF.